This T cell receptor beta chain was identified in a study of cytomegalovirus exposure and HLA in healthy donors. The CDR3 has 13 amino acids. CDR1 and CDR2 from the germline V gene are LNHDA and SQIVND (reference sequence). V was shortened by 7 bases and J by 4 bases, with 13 bases between the two germline ends. TCRdb keeps only in-frame clones here, not all; method: immunoSEQ multiplex PCR. The data hold roughly 120,000 clones, with approximately 90% observed a single time. The source material was PBMCs. This clonotype was obtained from a man aged 18 to 30 in good health and CMV-seronegative. The V gene is TRBV19, the J gene TRBJ2-5, with D tentatively TRBD1 (6 bases). CDR3 nucleotide sequence: TGTGCCAGTAAAGGGCAGGGGAGAGAGACCCAGTACTTC. The encoded protein is CASKGQGRETQYF.